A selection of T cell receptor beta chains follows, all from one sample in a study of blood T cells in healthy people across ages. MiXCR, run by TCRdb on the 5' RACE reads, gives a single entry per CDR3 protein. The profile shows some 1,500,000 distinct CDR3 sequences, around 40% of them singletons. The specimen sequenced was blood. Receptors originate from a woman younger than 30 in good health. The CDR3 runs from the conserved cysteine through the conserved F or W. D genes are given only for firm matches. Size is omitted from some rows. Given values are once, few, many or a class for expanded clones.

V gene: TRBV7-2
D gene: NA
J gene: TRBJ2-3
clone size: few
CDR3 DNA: TGTGCCAGCAGCTATCACCGGAACACAGATACGCAGTATTTT
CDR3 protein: CASSYHRNTDTQYF

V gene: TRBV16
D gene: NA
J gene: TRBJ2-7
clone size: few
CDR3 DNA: TGTGCCAGCAGCCAATACGGCTACGAGCAGTACTTC
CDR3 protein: CASSQYGYEQYF

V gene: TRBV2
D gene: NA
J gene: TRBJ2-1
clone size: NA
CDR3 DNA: TGTGCCAGCAGTGAAGCCAGGAGGTCCGGGGCGAATGAGCAGTTCTTC
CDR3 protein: CASSEARRSGANEQFF

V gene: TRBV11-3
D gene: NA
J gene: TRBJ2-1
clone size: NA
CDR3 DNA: TGTGCCAGCAGCTCGCCCAGACACAATGAGCAGTTCTTC
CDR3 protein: CASSSPRHNEQFF

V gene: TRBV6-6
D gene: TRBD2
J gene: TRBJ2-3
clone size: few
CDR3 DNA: TGTGCCAGCAGTTACTCAGCGGGACTTCTTACAGATACGCAGTATTTT
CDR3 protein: CASSYSAGLLTDTQYF

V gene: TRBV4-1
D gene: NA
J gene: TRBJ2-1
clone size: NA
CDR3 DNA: TGCGCCAGCAGCCTAACATCCAATGAGCAGTTCTTC
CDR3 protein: CASSLTSNEQFF

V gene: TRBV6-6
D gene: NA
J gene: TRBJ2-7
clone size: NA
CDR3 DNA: TGTGCCACCAGGACAGTCCGAGAGGGGGAGCAGTACTTC
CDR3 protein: CATRTVREGEQYF

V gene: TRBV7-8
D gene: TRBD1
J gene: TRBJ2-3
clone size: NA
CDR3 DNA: TGTGCCAGCAGCTCGGACAGGGGGCAGAGCACAGATACGCAGTATTTT
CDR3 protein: CASSSDRGQSTDTQYF

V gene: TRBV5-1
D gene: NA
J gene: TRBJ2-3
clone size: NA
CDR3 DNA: TGCGCCAGCAGCTTGGAACCGGGTACAGATACGCAGTATTTT
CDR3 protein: CASSLEPGTDTQYF

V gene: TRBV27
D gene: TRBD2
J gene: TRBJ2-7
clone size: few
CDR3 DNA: TGTGCCAGCAGTCTCGGGACTAGCGGGACCGAGCAGTACTTC
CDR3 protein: CASSLGTSGTEQYF

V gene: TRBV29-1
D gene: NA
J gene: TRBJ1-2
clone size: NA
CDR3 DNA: TGCAGCGTTGAAGCGTACTTGGGAGGCTACACCTTC
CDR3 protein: CSVEAYLGGYTF

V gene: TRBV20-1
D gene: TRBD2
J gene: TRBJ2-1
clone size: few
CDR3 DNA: TGCAGTGCTAGAGAGTCTAGCGGGAGGATGAATGAGCAGTTCTTC
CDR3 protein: CSARESSGRMNEQFF

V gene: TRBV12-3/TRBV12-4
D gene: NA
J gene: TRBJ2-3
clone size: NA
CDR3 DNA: TGTGCCAGCAGTTTACCCCACTCTAGCCAATCCGATACGCAGTATTTT
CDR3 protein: CASSLPHSSQSDTQYF

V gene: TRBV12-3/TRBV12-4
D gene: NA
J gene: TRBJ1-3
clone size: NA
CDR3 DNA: TGTGCCAGCAGTGATGGCCGCTCTGGAAACACCATATATTTT
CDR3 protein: CASSDGRSGNTIYF

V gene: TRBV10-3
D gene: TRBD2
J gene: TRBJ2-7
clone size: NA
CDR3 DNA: TGTGCCATCAGTGAGGGGACTAGCGGGAGTTACGAGCAGTACTTC
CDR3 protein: CAISEGTSGSYEQYF

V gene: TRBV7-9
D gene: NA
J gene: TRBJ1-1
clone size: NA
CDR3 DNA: TGTGCCAGCAGCTTAGATAAGGGCTTTGGGAACACTGAAGCTTTCTTT
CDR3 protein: CASSLDKGFGNTEAFF

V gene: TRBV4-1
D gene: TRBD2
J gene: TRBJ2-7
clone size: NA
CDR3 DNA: TGCGCCAGCAGCCGGCGACTTCCTAGCGGGACTTCCTCCTACGAGCAGTACTTC
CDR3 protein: CASSRRLPSGTSSYEQYF

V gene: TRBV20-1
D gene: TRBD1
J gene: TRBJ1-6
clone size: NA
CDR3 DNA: TGCAGTGCTCGAGACAGGGTGCGCTCCTATAATTCACCCCTCCACTTT
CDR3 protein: CSARDRVRSYNSPLHF

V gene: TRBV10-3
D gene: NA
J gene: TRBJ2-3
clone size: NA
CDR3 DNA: TGTGCCATCAGTGACCGAGGGGAAAAGGGCACAGATACGCAGTATTTT
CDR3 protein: CAISDRGEKGTDTQYF

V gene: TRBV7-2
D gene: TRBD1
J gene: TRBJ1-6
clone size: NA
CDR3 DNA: TGTGCCAGCAGAGGACAGGGAGGATCACCCCTCCACTTT
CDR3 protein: CASRGQGGSPLHF

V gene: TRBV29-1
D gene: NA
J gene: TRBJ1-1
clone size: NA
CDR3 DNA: TGCAGCGTTGAAGAGGGGGGGAACACTGAAGCTTTCTTT
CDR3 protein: CSVEEGGNTEAFF

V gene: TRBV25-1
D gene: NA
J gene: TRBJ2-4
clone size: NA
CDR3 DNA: TGTGCCAGCAGTGAATTCGGGGGAGGTACTGAAAACATTCAGTACTTC
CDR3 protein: CASSEFGGGTENIQYF

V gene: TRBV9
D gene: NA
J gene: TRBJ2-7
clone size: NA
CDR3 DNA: TGTGCCAGCAGCGTAGGTAGCGGCGGAGGGCTCGAGCAGTACTTC
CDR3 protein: CASSVGSGGGLEQYF

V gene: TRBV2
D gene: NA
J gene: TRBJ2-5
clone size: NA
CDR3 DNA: TGTGCTAGTGGCGGCTACAATGAGCAGTACTTC
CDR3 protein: CASGGYNEQYF

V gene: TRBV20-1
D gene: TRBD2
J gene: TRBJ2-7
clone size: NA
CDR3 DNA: TGCAGTGCTAGTGGTAGCGGGAGTACCTACAATGAGCAGTACTTC
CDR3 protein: CSASGSGSTYNEQYF

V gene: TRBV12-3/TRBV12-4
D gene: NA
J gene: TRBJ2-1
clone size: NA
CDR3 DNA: TGTGCCAGCAGTTTAGGGGTAGGGAGTGAGCAGTTCTTC
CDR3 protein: CASSLGVGSEQFF

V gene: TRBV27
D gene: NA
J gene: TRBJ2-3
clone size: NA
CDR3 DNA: TGTGCCAGCAGCCCTTGGGTCCAGGGGAGCACAGATACGCAGTATTTT
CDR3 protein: CASSPWVQGSTDTQYF

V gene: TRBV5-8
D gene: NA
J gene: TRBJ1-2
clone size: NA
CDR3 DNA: TGTGCCACCCCAGGACAGCACTTATTTAACTATGGCTACACCTTC
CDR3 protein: CATPGQHLFNYGYTF

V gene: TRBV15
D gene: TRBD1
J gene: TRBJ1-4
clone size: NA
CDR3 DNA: TGTGCCACCAGACGGGACAGGACAACTAATGAAAAACTGTTTTTT
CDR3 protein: CATRRDRTTNEKLFF

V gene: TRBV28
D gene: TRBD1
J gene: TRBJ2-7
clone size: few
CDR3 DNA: TGTGCCAGCAGGATGGACAGGGGGTTTACCTACGAGCAGTACTTC
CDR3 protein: CASRMDRGFTYEQYF

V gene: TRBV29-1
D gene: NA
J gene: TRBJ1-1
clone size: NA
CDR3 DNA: TGCAGCGTTGCCCTCGGGGACACTGAAGCTTTCTTT
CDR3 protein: CSVALGDTEAFF

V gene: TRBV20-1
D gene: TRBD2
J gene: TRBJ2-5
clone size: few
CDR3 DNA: TGCAGTGCGATTAGCGGGAGGGTACAAGAGACCCAGTACTTC
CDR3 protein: CSAISGRVQETQYF

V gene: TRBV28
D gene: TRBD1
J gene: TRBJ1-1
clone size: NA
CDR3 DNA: TGTGCCAGCAGTACAGGGGGATGGACTGAAGCTTTCTTT
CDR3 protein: CASSTGGWTEAFF

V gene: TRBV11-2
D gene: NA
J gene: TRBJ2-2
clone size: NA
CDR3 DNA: TGTGCCAGCAGCCCGGTAGGGGGTAACACCGGGGAGCTGTTTTTT
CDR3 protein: CASSPVGGNTGELFF

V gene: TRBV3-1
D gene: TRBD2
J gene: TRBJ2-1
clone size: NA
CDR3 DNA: TGTGCCAGCAGCCACCTAGCGGGGGGGAACTACAATGAGCAGTTCTTC
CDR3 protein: CASSHLAGGNYNEQFF

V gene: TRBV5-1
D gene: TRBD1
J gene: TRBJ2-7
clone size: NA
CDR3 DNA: TGCGCCAGCAGCTCAGGGGACAGCCACGAGCAGTACTTC
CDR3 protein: CASSSGDSHEQYF

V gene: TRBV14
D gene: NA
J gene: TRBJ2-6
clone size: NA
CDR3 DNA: TGTGCCAGCAGCCCCTGGGAATACTCTGGGGCCAACGTCCTGACTTTC
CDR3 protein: CASSPWEYSGANVLTF

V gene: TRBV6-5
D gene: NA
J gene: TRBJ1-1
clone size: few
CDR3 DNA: TGTGCCAGCAGTTATGGGACGGGGTGGACTGAAGCTTTCTTT
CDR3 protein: CASSYGTGWTEAFF

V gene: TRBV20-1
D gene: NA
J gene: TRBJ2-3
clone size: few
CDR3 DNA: TGCAGTGCTAGAGACGGGGACACAGATACGCAGTATTTT
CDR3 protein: CSARDGDTDTQYF

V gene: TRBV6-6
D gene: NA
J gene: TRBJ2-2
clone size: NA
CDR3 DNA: TGTGCCAGCAGCACAACCGGGGAGCTGTTTTTT
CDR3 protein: CASSTTGELFF

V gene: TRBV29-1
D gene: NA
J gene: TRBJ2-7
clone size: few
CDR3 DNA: TGCAGCGTTGACAGTTTGAGCTCCTACAATGAGCAGTACTTC
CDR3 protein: CSVDSLSSYNEQYF

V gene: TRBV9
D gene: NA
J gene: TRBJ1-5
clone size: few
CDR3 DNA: TGTGCCAGCAGCGTAGGCCAGGGACAGCCCCAGCATTTT
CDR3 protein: CASSVGQGQPQHF

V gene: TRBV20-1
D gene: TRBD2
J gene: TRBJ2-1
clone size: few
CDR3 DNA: TGCAGTGCTAGGCGTCCCGGGACTAGTAGTTGGATGAGCTCCTACAATGAGCAGTTCTTC
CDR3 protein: CSARRPGTSSWMSSYNEQFF

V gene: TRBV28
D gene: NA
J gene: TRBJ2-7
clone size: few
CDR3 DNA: TGTGCCAGCAGTTTTATGTCCTACGAGCAGTACTTC
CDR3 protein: CASSFMSYEQYF

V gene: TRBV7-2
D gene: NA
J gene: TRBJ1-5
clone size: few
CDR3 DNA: TGTGCCAGCAGCTTAAGGTTTGGTAATCAGCCCCAGCATTTT
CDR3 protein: CASSLRFGNQPQHF

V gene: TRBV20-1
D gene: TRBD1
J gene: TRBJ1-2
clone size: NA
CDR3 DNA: TGCAGTGCTCCAACGCAGGGGGCGGAAGGCACCTTC
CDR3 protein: CSAPTQGAEGTF

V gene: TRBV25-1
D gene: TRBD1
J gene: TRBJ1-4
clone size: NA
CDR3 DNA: TGTGCCAGCAGTGAGTCCCCGACAGGGTTGGAAAAACTGTTTTTT
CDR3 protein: CASSESPTGLEKLFF

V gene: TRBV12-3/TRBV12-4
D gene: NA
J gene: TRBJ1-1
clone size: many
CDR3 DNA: TGTGCCAGCAGATTTACCCCCGACACATCTGAAGCTTTCTTT
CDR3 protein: CASRFTPDTSEAFF

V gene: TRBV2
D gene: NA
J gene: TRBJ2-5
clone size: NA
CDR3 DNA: TGTGCCAGCTGGAACGTTGGAGAGACCCAGTACTTC
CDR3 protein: CASWNVGETQYF